A single T cell receptor beta chain is shown here with its context. Study processing details: Estimates of nucleated cell counts were drawn from the amplification of reference gene primers. TCRdb keeps only in-frame clones here, not all; method: immunoSEQ multiplex PCR. Clone size and V and J calls were adopted from that table, with D and trimming inferred from the DNA. The table has hundreds of thousands of clones, about 83% seen once; the top ten hold around 1.3%. Seattle patient enrollment occurred during active infection, with longitudinal follow-up thereafter. These data are taken from a study of blood T cell repertoires in COVID-19. Study at large: The origin of the acute and convalescent COVID-19 samples was the United States, Italy and Spain.

The CDR3 extends over 15 amino acids. The V gene's germline CDR1 is LNHDA and CDR2 SQIVND (reference sequence). V was pared by 6 bases and J by 5 bases, with 17 bases between. Source material: peripheral blood. The chain uses TRBV19 and TRBJ1-5; D is undetermined. This clonotype was obtained from a woman younger than 45 with COVID-19, enrolled during active disease. The CDR3: CASRQWRSGDQPQHF. The CDR3, as DNA: TGTGCCAGTAGACAATGGCGCAGCGGTGATCAGCCCCAGCATTTT.